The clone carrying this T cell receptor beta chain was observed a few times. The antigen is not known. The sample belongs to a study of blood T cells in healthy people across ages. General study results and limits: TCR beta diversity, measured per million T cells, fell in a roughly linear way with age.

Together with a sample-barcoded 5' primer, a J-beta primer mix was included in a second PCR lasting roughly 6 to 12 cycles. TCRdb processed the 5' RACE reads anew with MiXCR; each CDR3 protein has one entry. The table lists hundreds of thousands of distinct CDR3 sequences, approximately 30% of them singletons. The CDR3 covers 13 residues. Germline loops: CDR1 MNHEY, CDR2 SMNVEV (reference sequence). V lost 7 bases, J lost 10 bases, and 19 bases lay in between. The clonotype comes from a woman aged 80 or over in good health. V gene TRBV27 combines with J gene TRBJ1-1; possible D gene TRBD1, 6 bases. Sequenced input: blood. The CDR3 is CASKRWGARGAFF. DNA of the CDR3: TGTGCCAGCAAAAGGTGGGGGGCGCGTGGAGCTTTCTTT.